Listed here are 18 T cell receptor beta chains from one sample, sequenced in a study of blood T cell repertoires in COVID-19. Method: immunoSEQ multiplex PCR; TCRdb's copy keeps in-frame clones and lacks some. Of 190,000 or so clones listed, about 86% are singletons. The source material was peripheral blood. Receptor source: a woman between 18 and 29 years old who had recovered from COVID-19.

Notes on this clone: The sample contains more than one DNA sequence encoding this CDR3. The rearrangement links TRBV9 to TRBJ1-6; unclear D gene. The CDR3 extends over 15 amino acids. Deletions cut 0 bases from V and 7 bases from J, with 11 bases between. In germline, CDR1 is SGDLS, CDR2 YYNGEE. This chain's CDR3 is CASSVGRVGNSPLHF. The CDR3 region has the DNA TGTGCCAGCAGCGTAGGTCGGGTTGGAAATTCACCCCTCCACTTT.

The rearrangement uses TRBV7-3 and TRBJ2-1, with D perhaps TRBD1 (6 bases). Trimming left V 8 bases short and J 2 bases short, with 16 bases between. CDR1 and CDR2 from the germline V gene are SGHTA and FQGTGA. This CDR3 is 15 amino acids long. Written as DNA, the CDR3 is TGTGCCAGCGCCCACAGGGACACGCCCTACAATGAGCAGTTCTTC. Translating it yields CASAHRDTPYNEQFF.

The chain employs TRBV7-9 and TRBJ2-7; 8 bases align to TRBD1. The CDR3 totals 16 residues. V lost 5 bases to trimming and J lost 2 bases; unmatched junction nucleotides: 11. CDR1 SEHNR and CDR2 FQNEAQ come from the germline V gene (reference sequence). The CDR3 sequence is CASSRGTGQGAYEQYF. CDR3 nucleotides: TGTGCCAGCAGCCGGGGGACCGGACAGGGAGCCTACGAGCAGTACTTC.

The chain employs TRBV5-5 and TRBJ1-6; a weak D match, TRBD1 (5 bases). Trimming took off 1 base at V and 17 bases at J, with 16 bases between the two ends. The CDR3 loop spans 13 amino acids. Germline loops: CDR1 SGHKS, CDR2 YYEKEE (reference sequence). DNA of the CDR3: TGTGCCAGCAGCTTGCCCGGGGGGGGAATGGTCCACTTT. Its protein product is CASSLPGGGMVHF.

The V gene is TRBV9, the J gene TRBJ1-3, with 8 nucleotides matching TRBD1. This CDR3 has 15 amino acids. Looked up from germline, CDR1 is SGDLS and CDR2 is YYNGEE. The V gene end was trimmed by 3 bases and the J gene end by 4 bases; junction bases not matched to a gene: 6. CDR3 sequence reads: CASSAEGDRGNTIYF. The CDR3 DNA sequence: TGTGCCAGCAGCGCCGAGGGGGACAGGGGAAACACCATATATTTT.

The V and J genes are TRBV4-3 and TRBJ2-2; 8 bases are a match to TRBD1. This CDR3 region has 14 residues. J lost 4 bases, V lost 6 bases, and 4 bases had no gene match. The germline gives CDR1 LGHNA, CDR2 YSLEER. The CDR3, as DNA: TGCGCCAGCAGACACACAGGGGGCACCGGGGAGCTGTTTTTT. It is translated as CASRHTGGTGELFF.

The rearrangement uses TRBV4-2 and TRBJ2-5, with a weak D call TRBD1 (7 bases). CDR3 length: 17 residues. V lost 0 bases to trimming and J lost 3 bases, with 17 bases between them. Looked up from germline, CDR1 is LGHNA and CDR2 is YNFKEQ. The CDR3 DNA is TGTGCCAGCAGCCAAGATGGGGCAGGGGGGCGAGAAGAGACCCAGTACTTC. It encodes CASSQDGAGGREETQYF.

This clone was picked up one time. The gene calls are TRBV29-1 and TRBJ2-7; TRBD1 might be the D (5 bases). CDR3 length: 12 residues. From germline, CDR1 is SQVTM and CDR2 ANQGSEA. V lost 6 bases, J lost 3 bases, and 12 bases lay in between. The CDR3 sequence: CSVRRGYYEQYF. DNA of the CDR3: TGCAGCGTCCGAAGGGGCTACTACGAGCAGTACTTC.

V gene TRBV19 combines with J gene TRBJ1-4; D might be TRBD1 (5 bases). Trimming left V 5 bases short and J 0 bases short, with 10 bases between. The CDR3 runs 15 residues. The germline gives CDR1 LNHDA, CDR2 SQIVND (reference sequence). DNA of the CDR3: TGTGCCAGTAGTGATGACAGTACAACTAATGAAAAACTGTTTTTT. Residues: CASSDDSTTNEKLFF.

This sequence joins TRBV4-3 and TRBJ2-1; D gene uncertain. Germline lookup yields CDR1 LGHNA and CDR2 YSLEER. Trimming shortened V by 5 bases and J by 3 bases, and 2 bases separated the two germline ends. The CDR3 is 11 residues long. CDR3 nucleotide sequence: TGCGCCAGCAGCTACTACAATGAGCAGTTCTTC. Protein sequence: CASSYYNEQFF.

This chain links TRBV3-1 (or the pseudogene TRBV3-2) with TRBJ2-1; TRBD2 matches 11 bases. The CDR3 consists of 15 residues. CDR1 and CDR2 (germline): LGHDT, YNNKEL (reference sequence). V was pared by 3 bases and J by 9 bases, with 7 bases of the junction left unmatched. The CDR3 DNA follows: TGTGCCAGCAGCCAGGGACTAGCGGTAGGGGCTGAGCAGTTCTTC. Its translation: CASSQGLAVGAEQFF.

This clone showed up just a few times. V gene TRBV19 combines with J gene TRBJ2-2; tentatively, D is TRBD1 (6 bases). Germline CDR1 is LNHDA and CDR2 is SQIVND (reference sequence). The CDR3 covers 13 residues. Deletions cut 6 bases from V and 6 bases from J, with 11 bases between. CDR3 amino acids: CASRQGLAGELFF. Here the CDR3 DNA reads TGTGCCAGTAGACAGGGTTTGGCCGGGGAGCTGTTTTTT.

The CDR3 DNA reads TGTGCCAGCAGCGCAAGACTAGCGGGGGGCACAGATACGCAGTATTTT. It is translated as CASSARLAGGTDTQYF. The chain links TRBV9 to TRBJ2-3; TRBD2 matches at 12 bases. Germline CDR1 is SGDLS and CDR2 is YYNGEE. The CDR3 spans 16 residues. V shed 3 bases and J 1 base; nucleotides not matched to a gene: 3. Full variable domain (remainder filled in from reference TRBV9 and TRBJ2-3): DSGVTQTPKHLITATGQRVTLRCSPRSGDLSVYWYQQSLDQGLQFLIQYYNGEERAKGNILERFSAQQFPDLHSELNLSSLELGDSALYFCASSARLAGGTDTQYFGPGTRLTVL.

A few counts support this clone. J is TRBJ2-5 and V is TRBV24-1; D not resolved. Germline V CDR1 and CDR2: KGHDR, SFDVKD. This CDR3 comprises 15 residues. V lost 0 bases to trimming and J lost 3 bases, with 10 bases between them. Here the CDR3 reads CATSDLSSSEETQYF. DNA of the CDR3: TGTGCCACCAGTGATTTGTCTTCCAGTGAAGAGACCCAGTACTTC.

This clone was seen just once. This chain joins TRBV6-2 or TRBV6-3 and TRBJ2-2; tentative D call: TRBD2 (5 bases). Trimming cost V 0 bases and J 6 bases, with 17 bases left between them. The CDR3 covers 17 residues. CDR1 and CDR2 from the germline V gene are MNHEY and SVGEGT. Here the CDR3 reads CASSYSDSFWVAGELFF. DNA for the CDR3: TGTGCCAGCAGTTACTCGGACTCGTTCTGGGTCGCCGGGGAGCTGTTTTTT.

The chain uses TRBV28 and TRBJ1-1; D unclear. Trimming took 3 bases from V and 2 from J, leaving 7 bases between them. Germline CDR1 is MDHEN and CDR2 is SYDVKM. The CDR3 runs 13 residues. CDR3 protein: CASSFELNTEAFF. The DNA for the CDR3 is TGTGCCAGCAGTTTTGAGCTAAACACTGAAGCTTTCTTT.

The V and J genes are TRBV2 and TRBJ1-2; the match to TRBD1 covers 7 bases. The CDR3 extends over 13 amino acids. V lost 4 bases to trimming and J lost 5 bases; unmatched junction nucleotides: 4. Germline CDR1 is SNHLY and CDR2 is FYNNEI. CDR3 sequence: CASSAGDSYGYTF. CDR3 nucleotides: TGTGCCAGCAGTGCTGGGGACAGTTATGGCTACACCTTC.

The chain employs TRBV9 and TRBJ1-2; D is perhaps TRBD1 (6 bases). Trimming took off 2 bases at V and 8 bases at J, with 22 bases between the two ends. CDR3 length: 16 residues. Germline loops: CDR1 SGDLS, CDR2 YYNGEE. This CDR3 reads CASSVAPQGSPLGYTF. The CDR3, as DNA: TGTGCCAGCAGCGTCGCCCCGCAGGGGAGCCCCCTAGGCTACACCTTC.